Included here is one T cell receptor beta chain sequence, with context. No antigen is known for it. The method was immunoSEQ multiplex PCR; TCRdb's version includes in-frame clones alone and lacks a portion of them. Counted here are about 150,000 clones, approximately 90% occurring once; the ten biggest clones make up roughly 1.2%. The source of the sample is a study of T cell responses to AZD1222 COVID-19 vaccine. Findings and limits, study-wide: Reports indicate that nearly half of spike-specific TCRs are directed at unmutated variant regions. Most donors were white British, females outnumbered males, and clonal diversity was possibly underestimated. Baseline seropositives among AZD1222 recipients totaled only six or seven.

Whether given at about 4 or about 12 weeks, second doses were pooled. The germline CDR1 and CDR2 sequences are SEHNR and FQNEAQ (reference sequence). There are 14 residues in the CDR3. V was clipped by 1 base and J by 1 base, with 4 bases between them. J is TRBJ2-2 and V is TRBV7-9; D unresolved. This receptor was identified in an adult who received the AZD1222 COVID-19 vaccine. Source: peripheral blood, taken 28 days after the second AZD1222 dose. This CDR3 is CASSLDENTGELFF. DNA for the CDR3: TGTGCCAGCAGCTTAGACGAGAACACCGGGGAGCTGTTTTTT.